The next 13 T cell receptor beta chains were all read from a single sample in a study of cytomegalovirus exposure and HLA in healthy donors. Amplification used 60 Vbeta primers and 13 Jbeta primers. Assay used: immunoSEQ multiplex PCR; TCRdb lists only in-frame clones, some missing. Of about 160,000 clones listed, over 75% are singletons. The sample taken for sequencing was PBMCs. Source of these receptors: a woman aged 18 to 35 in good health and CMV-seronegative.

This sequence joins TRBV6-1 and TRBJ2-4, with D perhaps TRBD1 (6 bases). Germline CDR1 and CDR2: MNHNS and SASEGT. The CDR3 length is 18 residues. V was pared by 2 bases and J by 3 bases, with 20 bases between. The CDR3: CASSEFPGGGTSKNIQYF. For the CDR3, the DNA is TGTGCCAGCAGTGAATTTCCTGGGGGCGGCACCAGCAAAAACATTCAGTACTTC.

The chain employs TRBV27 and TRBJ2-6, with D perhaps TRBD1 (6 bases). V was trimmed by 5 bases and J by 0 bases, leaving 11 bases between them. Germline V gene lookup returns CDR1 MNHEY and CDR2 SMNVEV (reference sequence). This CDR3 is built from 16 residues. The chain's CDR3 is CASSGTQGSGANVLTF. The CDR3 DNA sequence: TGTGCCAGCAGTGGGACACAGGGCTCTGGGGCCAACGTCCTGACTTTC. The full variable domain, in which reference TRBV27 and TRBJ2-6 provide the parts outside the CDR3, is EAQVTQNPRYLITVTGKKLTVTCSQNMNHEYMSWYRQDPGLGLRQIYYSMNVEVTDKGDVPEGYKVSRKEKRNFPLILESPSPNQTSLYFCASSGTQGSGANVLTFGAGSRLTVL.

The gene calls are TRBV28 and TRBJ1-1; 7 nucleotides line up with TRBD1. Looked up from germline, CDR1 is MDHEN and CDR2 is SYDVKM. Unmatched junction bases numbered 7, after V lost 8 bases and J lost 1 base. This CDR3 is 14 amino acids long. CDR3 in DNA: TGTGCCAGCCTTGGACAGGCGGGGAACACTGAAGCTTTCTTT. Amino acids: CASLGQAGNTEAFF.

This chain joins TRBV20-1 and TRBJ1-2, with 10 bases aligning to TRBD1. Germline-derived CDR1 and CDR2 are DFQATT and SNEGSKA (reference sequence). The CDR3 is made up of 11 amino acids. The CDR3 sequence is CSGTGVGGYTF. The DNA for the CDR3 is TGCAGCGGGACAGGGGTTGGCGGCTACACCTTC.

The chain links TRBV19 to TRBJ1-3; D not resolved. CDR1 and CDR2 (germline): LNHDA, SQIVND (reference sequence). The CDR3 contains 16 residues. Trimming removed 6 bases at V and 0 bases at J, with 15 bases between. CDR3 sequence (DNA): TGTGCCAGTAGACGACCGGAGAAAAGCTCTGGAAACACCATATATTTT. It encodes CASRRPEKSSGNTIYF.

The chain joins TRBV5-4 to TRBJ1-3, with unresolved D. CDR1 is SGHNT and CDR2 is YYREEE in the germline V gene (reference sequence). The CDR3 loop spans 13 amino acids. The V and J ends lost 4 bases and 4 bases respectively, with 9 bases between them. The CDR3 DNA sequence: TGTGCCAGCAGCATTAGATGGGGAAACACCATATATTTT. This gives the protein CASSIRWGNTIYF.

The chain links TRBV28 to TRBJ1-2; TRBD1 matches at 7 bases. Germline CDR1 reads MDHEN; CDR2 reads SYDVKM. The CDR3 contains 16 residues. J gave up 2 bases and V 3 bases, and 9 bases lay outside the gene matches. CDR3 DNA: TGTGCCAGCAGTTTCTCCGACAGGGTAGCAAACTATGGCTACACCTTC. Its protein product is CASSFSDRVANYGYTF.

J is TRBJ1-4 and V is TRBV19; TRBD1 matches at 8 bases. Germline values: CDR1 LNHDA, CDR2 SQIVND (reference sequence). This CDR3 is 15 amino acids long. The junction had 6 bases not matched to a gene; V was cut back by 1 base and J by 8 bases. The CDR3 region is CASSIGTGFREKLFF. For the CDR3, the DNA is TGTGCCAGTAGTATAGGGACAGGGTTTCGCGAAAAACTGTTTTTT.

This clone has only a few counts. The identical CDR3 is also encoded by other nucleotide sequences in the sample. The chain carries TRBV11-3 and TRBJ2-3; a possible D gene is TRBD1 (6 bases). CDR3 length: 13 residues. Looked up from germline, CDR1 is SGHNT and CDR2 is YENEEA. V shed 6 bases and J shed 2 bases, with 9 bases lying between them. The CDR3 DNA reads TGTGCCAGCAGTACAGGGTCCACAGATACGCAGTATTTT. It is translated as CASSTGSTDTQYF.

This sequence joins TRBV5-4 and TRBJ2-5; 7 bases are a match to TRBD2. Germline V gives CDR1 SGHNT, CDR2 YYREEE (reference sequence). The CDR3 extends over 13 amino acids. J gave up 7 bases and V 3 bases, and 6 bases lay outside the gene matches. In DNA form, the CDR3 reads TGTGCCAGCAGCTACGGCGGGAGCGGGACCCAGTACTTC. Protein: CASSYGGSGTQYF.

This clone was detected a few times. The chain couples TRBV2 to TRBJ1-2; TRBD1 aligns across 7 bases. The CDR3 consists of 14 residues. The V gene end was trimmed by 6 bases and the J gene end by 4 bases; junction bases not matched to a gene: 8. Germline loops: CDR1 SNHLY, CDR2 FYNNEI. CDR3 coding DNA: TGTGCCAGCAGAGACGACAGGGATGGCTATGGCTACACCTTC. It specifies CASRDDRDGYGYTF.

This clone was seen just once. V and J are TRBV28 and TRBJ1-2; D not certain. The germline gives CDR1 MDHEN, CDR2 SYDVKM. The CDR3 sequence is 14 residues long. Trimming removed 5 bases from V and 8 bases from J, with 18 bases in between. CDR3 in amino acids: CASSPLPIIYGYTF. The CDR3 region has the DNA TGTGCCAGCAGTCCGTTACCTATCATATACGGCTACACCTTC.

This sequence joins TRBV19 and TRBJ1-5, with D hard to call. Trimming pared 1 base from V and 3 bases from J, leaving 4 bases between. The CDR3 length is 13 residues. The germline gives CDR1 LNHDA, CDR2 SQIVND (reference sequence). The CDR3 nucleotides are TGTGCCAGTAGTATAGCGGTCAATCAGCCCCAGCATTTT. Residues: CASSIAVNQPQHF. Together with reference TRBV19 and TRBJ1-5, the CDR3 gives the full variable domain: DGGITQSPKYLFRKEGQNVTLSCEQNLNHDAMYWYRQDPGQGLRLIYYSQIVNDFQKGDIAEGYSVSREKKESFPLTVTSAQKNPTAFYLCASSIAVNQPQHFGDGTRLSIL.